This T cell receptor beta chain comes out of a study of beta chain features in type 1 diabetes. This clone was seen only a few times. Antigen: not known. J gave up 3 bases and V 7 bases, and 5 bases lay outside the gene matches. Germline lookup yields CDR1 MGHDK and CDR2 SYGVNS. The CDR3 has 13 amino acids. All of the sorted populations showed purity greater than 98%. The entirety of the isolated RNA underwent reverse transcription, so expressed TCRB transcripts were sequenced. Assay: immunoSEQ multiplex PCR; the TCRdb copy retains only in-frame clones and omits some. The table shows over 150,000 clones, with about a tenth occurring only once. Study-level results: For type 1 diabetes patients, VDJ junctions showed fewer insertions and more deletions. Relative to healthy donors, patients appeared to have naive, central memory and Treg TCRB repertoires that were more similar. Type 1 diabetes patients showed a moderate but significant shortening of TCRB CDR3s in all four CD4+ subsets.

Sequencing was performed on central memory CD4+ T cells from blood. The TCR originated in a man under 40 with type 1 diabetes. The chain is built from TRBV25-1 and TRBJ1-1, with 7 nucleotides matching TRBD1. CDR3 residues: CASTGTVDTEAFF. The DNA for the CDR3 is TGTGCCAGCACCGGGACAGTTGACACTGAAGCTTTCTTT.